A single sample gave rise to the 9 T cell receptor beta chains below, sequenced in a study of shared clonotypes between healthy human individuals. CD45RO-negative CD8 cells positively selected for CCR7 made up the naive population, which excluded terminally differentiated effector memory CD45RA+ cells. Libraries were prepared by immunoSEQ multiplex PCR; TCRdb keeps only in-frame clonotypes and omits some of them. This table holds hundreds of thousands of clones, approximately 95% found once. The material sequenced was naive CD8+ T cells sorted from blood. The receptors were gathered from a woman aged 30 to 39 in good health.

J is TRBJ2-7 and V is TRBV27; no firm D call. The CDR3 is made up of 14 amino acids. Per germline, CDR1 MNHEY and CDR2 SMNVEV (reference sequence). Deletions cut 6 bases from V and 1 base from J, with 13 bases between. The CDR3 DNA is TGTGCCAGCAGCGGGTCTGGTGAGTCCTACGAGCAGTACTTC. Amino acids: CASSGSGESYEQYF.

This chain connects TRBV27 to TRBJ2-5; possibly TRBD1 for D (5 bases). Gene TRBJ2-7 matches the end of the DNA better, so the J call may be wrong. The CDR3 has 16 residues. The V gene's germline CDR1 is MNHEY and CDR2 SMNVEV (reference sequence). The CDR3 DNA reads TGTGCCAGCAGTTTAGCGACACATGGGGCGTCCTACGAGCAGTACTTC. Translation gives CASSLATHGASYEQYF.

The V gene is TRBV5-6, the J gene TRBJ2-7; D not certain. The CDR3 sequence is 12 residues long. V lost 6 bases and J 3 bases, leaving 10 bases between the germline ends. Germline CDR1 reads SGHDT; CDR2 reads YYEEEE. As DNA, the CDR3 is TGTGCCAGCAAAAGTTATGGCTACGAGCAGTACTTC. Translation: CASKSYGYEQYF.

This sequence joins TRBV6-5 and TRBJ2-3, with 8 bases fitting TRBD2. V was clipped by 6 bases and J by 4 bases; unmatched bases: 9. In germline, CDR1 is MNHEY, CDR2 SVGAGI. This CDR3 is built from 15 residues. CDR3 amino acids: CASSEGSGSSDTQYF. The CDR3 nucleotides read TGTGCCAGCAGCGAGGGAAGCGGGAGTTCAGATACGCAGTATTTT.

V usage is TRBV4-1 and J usage is TRBJ2-1; 12 nucleotides line up with TRBD2. After removal of 3 bases from V and 6 bases from J, the junction contained 6 bases not matched to a gene. Germline CDR1 and CDR2: MGHRA and YSYEKL. The CDR3 is made up of 16 amino acids. DNA of the CDR3: TGCGCCAGCAGCCAGAGACTAGCGGGAGTGTCCAATGAGCAGTTCTTC. Translation gives CASSQRLAGVSNEQFF.

The chain couples TRBV29-1 to TRBJ2-3; weak D call: TRBD2 (6 bases). The V end was cut by 7 bases, the J end by 1 base, with 18 bases between. The CDR3 extends over 15 amino acids. The V gene's germline CDR1 is SQVTM and CDR2 ANQGSEA. The CDR3 DNA is TGCAGCGCAATCCTCGGGGGAATCGGCACAGATACGCAGTATTTT. Encoded protein: CSAILGGIGTDTQYF.

The V and J genes are TRBV27 and TRBJ2-2; 7 nucleotides match TRBD1. Germline values: CDR1 MNHEY, CDR2 SMNVEV (reference sequence). The J segment lost 4 bases and the V segment lost 4 bases, leaving 3 bases of the junction unmatched. The CDR3 loop spans 14 amino acids. The CDR3 region is CASSWDSPTGELFF. The CDR3 DNA reads TGTGCCAGCAGTTGGGACAGCCCCACCGGGGAGCTGTTTTTT.

This clone was observed once. The V gene is TRBV2, the J gene TRBJ2-3; 9 bases match TRBD1. Looked up from germline, CDR1 is SNHLY and CDR2 is FYNNEI. J gave up 6 bases and V 3 bases, and 4 bases lay outside the gene matches. The CDR3 spans 14 residues. The CDR3 region is CASSDQGTGDTQYF. As DNA, the CDR3 is TGTGCCAGCAGTGATCAGGGGACAGGGGATACGCAGTATTTT.

This clone was picked up a small number of times. This chain uses TRBV27 with TRBJ1-5; 8 nucleotides match TRBD1. J gave up 11 bases and V 6 bases, and 9 bases lay outside the gene matches. Germline V gives CDR1 MNHEY, CDR2 SMNVEV (reference sequence). This CDR3 is 13 amino acids long. This chain's CDR3 is CASRPGTGQAQHF. The CDR3 DNA sequence: TGTGCCAGCAGACCGGGGACAGGTCAAGCCCAGCATTTT.